One sample yielded the 28 T cell receptor beta chains listed below, sequenced in a study of blood T cell repertoires in COVID-19. Produced via immunoSEQ multiplex PCR; TCRdb's table is partial and in-frame only. The sample gives 200,000 to 250,000 clones, over 75% of which show up once; about 6% is in the top ten. The source material was peripheral blood. The receptors stem from a man at least 80 years old with acute or convalescent COVID-19.

This clone appeared a few times. The V call is TRBV11-3, the J call TRBJ1-6; 7 bases fit TRBD1. The CDR3 runs 17 residues. Germline trimming cut 1 base from V and 8 bases from J; bases unmatched to any gene: 11. Per the germline V gene, CDR1 is SGHNT and CDR2 is YENEEA. CDR3 coding DNA: TGTGCCAGCAGCTTAGCTGACAGGGTGTATAAAGATTCACCCCTCCACTTT. Translating gives CASSLADRVYKDSPLHF.

In its sample, this clone was seen a few times. The gene calls are TRBV18 and TRBJ2-7, with 8 bases lining up with TRBD2. Looked up from germline, CDR1 is KGHSH and CDR2 is LQKENI. J lost 1 base, V lost 2 bases, and 13 bases had no gene match. The CDR3 totals 18 residues. CDR3 protein: CASSPIPPVSGKSYEQYF. CDR3 nucleotide sequence: TGTGCCAGCTCACCAATTCCGCCGGTTAGCGGGAAATCCTACGAGCAGTACTTC.

As regards this clone: This could be a read error, since a much larger clone is one nucleotide away. The sample has other DNA sequences that encode this CDR3 too. The J gene is TRBJ1-3, the V gene TRBV12-3 or TRBV12-4; 10 positions agree with TRBD1. V gave up 8 bases and J gave up 3 bases; unmatched junction bases: 1. The CDR3 contains 13 residues. The CDR3 nucleotides are TGTGCCAGCCGGGACAGGGGTGGAAACACCATATATTTT. Protein: CASRDRGGNTIYF.

The J gene is TRBJ2-2, the V gene TRBV29-1; TRBD1 might be the D (6 bases). Germline V gene lookup returns CDR1 SQVTM and CDR2 ANQGSEA. The CDR3 is 14 amino acids. With 4 bases removed from V and 7 bases from J, the gap between germline ends came to 16 bases. CDR3 coding DNA: TGCAGCGTTGCCACAGGGTTACAAGGCGGGGAGCTGTTTTTT. Amino acids: CSVATGLQGGELFF.

This clone has a single count. This sequence joins TRBV29-1 and TRBJ1-2, with 9 bases matching TRBD1. V trimming: 4 bases; J trimming: 4 bases; junction bases outside the gene matches: 13. Germline CDR1 and CDR2: SQVTM and ANQGSEA. This CDR3 has 16 amino acids. The CDR3 spells CSVVLADRGPSYGYTF. In DNA form, the CDR3 reads TGCAGCGTTGTTCTCGCGGACAGGGGACCGAGCTATGGCTACACCTTC.

The V and J genes are TRBV11-2 and TRBJ2-1; 11 nucleotides agree with TRBD2. The J segment lost 6 bases and the V segment lost 6 bases, leaving 10 bases of the junction unmatched. The CDR3 extends over 16 amino acids. CDR1 is SGHAT, CDR2 FQNNGV, per germline. This chain's CDR3 is CASRITSGSFSNEQFF. The DNA for the CDR3 is TGTGCCAGCAGAATAACTAGCGGGAGTTTTTCCAATGAGCAGTTCTTC.

CDR3 sequence: CAWSLGQGYQETQYF. CDR3 DNA: TGTGCCTGGAGTCTTGGACAGGGGTACCAAGAGACCCAGTACTTC. This rearrangement joins TRBV30 to TRBJ2-5, with 9 bases fitting TRBD1. From germline, CDR1 is GTSNPN and CDR2 SVGIG (reference sequence). This CDR3 comprises 15 residues. J lost 0 bases, V lost 2 bases, and 4 bases had no gene match.

J is TRBJ1-5 and V is TRBV30; D gene unclear. This CDR3 is built from 13 residues. Trimming pared 1 base from V and 2 bases from J, leaving 6 bases between. The germline gives CDR1 GTSNPN, CDR2 SVGIG (reference sequence). The CDR3 here is CAWSAQGNQPQHF. The CDR3 nucleotides read TGTGCCTGGAGTGCGCAGGGCAATCAGCCCCAGCATTTT.

The chain couples TRBV29-1 to TRBJ2-2; TRBD1 matches at 10 bases. The V gene end was trimmed by 0 bases and the J gene end by 7 bases; junction bases not matched to a gene: 5. CDR3 length equals 15 residues. CDR1 is SQVTM and CDR2 is ANQGSEA in the germline V gene. Written as DNA, the CDR3 is TGCAGCGTTGAAGATTGGGACAGGGGAAACGGGGAGCTGTTTTTT. Amino acids: CSVEDWDRGNGELFF.

The rearrangement uses TRBV27 and TRBJ1-2; TRBD1 matches at 11 bases. V lost 6 bases to trimming and J lost 5 bases; unmatched junction nucleotides: 11. CDR1 MNHEY and CDR2 SMNVEV come from the germline V gene (reference sequence). The CDR3 runs 16 residues. CDR3 amino acids: CASRHTGTGGTYGYTF. The CDR3 region has the DNA TGTGCCAGCAGGCACACCGGGACAGGGGGTACTTATGGCTACACCTTC.

The chain is built from TRBV30 and TRBJ2-4; 10 bases map to TRBD1. Germline V gene lookup returns CDR1 GTSNPN and CDR2 SVGIG (reference sequence). Germline trimming cut 5 bases from V and 1 base from J; bases unmatched to any gene: 11. CDR3 size: 17 residues. The CDR3 spells CAWAGQGLSRAKNIQYF. DNA of the CDR3: TGTGCCTGGGCGGGACAGGGGCTAAGCCGGGCCAAAAACATTCAGTACTTC. Full variable domain (missing parts from reference TRBV30 and TRBJ2-4): SQTIHQWPATLVQPVGSPLSLECTVEGTSNPNLYWYRQAAGRGLQLLFYSVGIGQISSEVPQNLSASRPQDRQFILSSKKLLLSDSGFYLCAWAGQGLSRAKNIQYFGAGTRLSVL.

The chain is built from TRBV5-8 and TRBJ1-5; possible D gene TRBD1, 6 bases. CDR1 is SGHTS and CDR2 is YDEGEE in the germline V gene. With 2 bases removed from V and 5 bases from J, the gap between germline ends came to 14 bases. This CDR3 is 15 amino acids long. The CDR3 region has the DNA TGTGCCAGCAGCTTCTTCGACAGGTCCGATCAGCCCCAGCATTTT. Translated: CASSFFDRSDQPQHF.

A note on this clone: One end of the junction varies from germline; a read error may be responsible. The chain carries TRBV7-7 and TRBJ2-2, with 7 positions matching TRBD2. In germline, CDR1 is SSHAT, CDR2 FNYEAQ (reference sequence). This CDR3 comprises 15 residues. CDR3 coding DNA: TGTGCTAGCAGCCCAGTGGGAGGGAGCACCGGGGAGCTGTTTTTT. Residues: CASSPVGGSTGELFF.

This clone was detected a few times. The chain links TRBV29-1 to TRBJ2-1; D unclear. Trimming took off 3 bases at V and 6 bases at J, with 6 bases between the two ends. Germline values: CDR1 SQVTM, CDR2 ANQGSEA. This CDR3 is built from 11 residues. CDR3 bases: TGCAGCGTTGACTCTCTCAATGAGCAGTTCTTC. Translation: CSVDSLNEQFF.

The chain carries TRBV19 and TRBJ2-7, with 10 bases fitting TRBD2. This CDR3 is built from 15 residues. Germline CDR1 LNHDA, CDR2 SQIVND (reference sequence). J lost 0 bases, V lost 5 bases, and 4 bases had no gene match. The CDR3 loop is CASSLRLAGSYEQYF. DNA for the CDR3: TGTGCCAGTAGTCTCCGACTAGCGGGCTCCTACGAGCAGTACTTC. The entire variable domain, with the rest obtained from reference TRBV19 and TRBJ2-7, is as follows: DGGITQSPKYLFRKEGQNVTLSCEQNLNHDAMYWYRQDPGQGLRLIYYSQIVNDFQKGDIAEGYSVSREKKESFPLTVTSAQKNPTAFYLCASSLRLAGSYEQYFGPGTRLTVT.

The gene calls are TRBV7-9 and TRBJ2-7; 9 positions agree with TRBD1. Trimming took 5 bases from V and 12 from J; bases not matched to a gene: 11. The germline CDR1 and CDR2 sequences are SEHNR and FQNEAQ (reference sequence). The CDR3 extends over 13 amino acids. Written as DNA, the CDR3 is TGTGCCAGCAGCACGAGCGGGGACAGGGCGCGGTACTTC. Translation gives CASSTSGDRARYF.

The gene calls are TRBV19 and TRBJ2-5; 12 bases align to TRBD2. With 6 bases clipped from V and 4 bases from J, the junction kept 6 bases outside the gene matches. CDR1 is LNHDA and CDR2 is SQIVND in the germline V gene (reference sequence). The CDR3 sequence is 15 residues long. The CDR3 DNA is TGTGCCAGTAGGCCGACTAGCGGGAGAAGAGAGACCCAGTACTTC. Protein sequence: CASRPTSGRRETQYF.

This chain connects TRBV27 to TRBJ1-1; tentatively, D is TRBD1 (5 bases). This CDR3 has 15 residues. Germline values: CDR1 MNHEY, CDR2 SMNVEV (reference sequence). With 5 bases removed from V and 1 base from J, the gap between germline ends came to 14 bases. CDR3 nucleotides: TGTGCCAGCAGTCCTGACAGTAATTGGAACACTGAAGCTTTCTTT. It is translated as CASSPDSNWNTEAFF.

The chain employs TRBV5-1 and TRBJ2-3; TRBD2 aligns across 11 bases. The J segment lost 0 bases and the V segment lost 3 bases, leaving 9 bases of the junction unmatched. This CDR3 has 18 amino acids. Germline values: CDR1 SGHRS, CDR2 YFSETQ. The CDR3 sequence: CASSWGGLAGTSTDTQYF. DNA for the CDR3: TGCGCCAGCAGCTGGGGAGGACTAGCGGGCACTAGCACAGATACGCAGTATTTT.

This clone is a singleton in its sample. The rearrangement links TRBV30 to TRBJ2-2, with 14 positions matching TRBD2. CDR1 is GTSNPN, CDR2 SVGIG, per germline (reference sequence). V gave up 8 bases and J gave up 4 bases; unmatched junction bases: 12. The CDR3 loop spans 17 amino acids. DNA of the CDR3: TGTGCCGGGGGCCCCGGGACTAGCGGGAGACCCACCGGGGAGCTGTTTTTT. Its protein is CAGGPGTSGRPTGELFF.

The genes are TRBV5-1 and TRBJ1-5; D gene ambiguous. CDR3 length: 13 residues. Germline loops: CDR1 SGHRS, CDR2 YFSETQ. Deletions cut 0 bases from V and 5 bases from J, with 6 bases between. CDR3 in DNA: TGCGCCAGCAGCTTGGCCCCGGATCAGCCCCAGCATTTT. This codes for CASSLAPDQPQHF.

The chain combines TRBV30 with TRBJ1-1, with D possibly being TRBD1 (5 bases). The CDR3 is made up of 14 amino acids. Germline V gene data show CDR1 as GTSNPN and CDR2 as SVGIG (reference sequence). V lost 4 bases, J lost 4 bases, and 16 bases lay in between. For the CDR3, the DNA is TGTGCCTGGAACGTTCAGGGAACGGGCACTGAAGCTTTCTTT. Translation: CAWNVQGTGTEAFF.

The rearrangement uses TRBV5-4 and TRBJ1-3, with D perhaps TRBD1 (5 bases). Germline V gene sequence: CDR1 SGHNT, CDR2 YYREEE (reference sequence). The V end was cut by 0 bases, the J end by 0 bases, with 10 bases between. This CDR3 has 16 residues. This CDR3 is CASSLGQGGSGNTIYF. CDR3 coding DNA: TGTGCCAGCAGCTTGGGCCAGGGAGGCTCTGGAAACACCATATATTTT.

The V gene is TRBV10-3, the J gene TRBJ2-3, with 8 positions matching TRBD2. The CDR3 contains 15 residues. Germline CDR1 ENHRY, CDR2 SYGVKD. Losses at the gene ends were 0 bases for V and 2 bases for J; bases not matched to a gene: 1. As DNA, the CDR3 is TGTGCCATCAGTGAGTCTAGCGGGAACACAGATACGCAGTATTTT. Residues: CAISESSGNTDTQYF.

This chain joins TRBV6-6 and TRBJ2-7; the match to TRBD1 covers 8 bases. J gave up 4 bases and V 4 bases, and 9 bases lay outside the gene matches. The CDR3 extends over 15 amino acids. Germline lookup yields CDR1 MNHNY and CDR2 SVGAGI (reference sequence). The CDR3 DNA follows: TGTGCCAGCAGTTGGACAGGGTCGGGGTTGTACGAGCAGTACGTC. Encoded protein: CASSWTGSGLYEQYV.

This chain connects TRBV5-4 to TRBJ2-3; no definite D call. The CDR3 loop spans 14 amino acids. Trimming removed 3 bases from V and 2 bases from J, with 10 bases in between. Per the germline V gene, CDR1 is SGHNT and CDR2 is YYREEE (reference sequence). The CDR3 nucleotides read TGTGCCAGCAGCTGGTCTGACATCACAGATACGCAGTATTTT. Translation gives CASSWSDITDTQYF. Full variable domain (remainder filled in from reference TRBV5-4 and TRBJ2-3): ETGVTQSPTHLIKTRGQQVTLRCSSQSGHNTVSWYQQALGQGPQFIFQYYREEENGRGNFPPRFSGLQFPNYSSELNVNALELDDSALYLCASSWSDITDTQYFGPGTRLTVL.

J is TRBJ2-5 and V is TRBV4-3; the D gene is possibly TRBD1 (6 bases). The V and J ends lost 3 bases and 5 bases respectively, with 13 bases between them. CDR1 and CDR2 (germline): LGHNA, YSLEER. The CDR3 sequence is 14 residues long. In DNA, the CDR3 is TGCGCCAGCAGCCAGGGGGCCTACCGGGAGACCCAGTACTTC. It translates to CASSQGAYRETQYF.

The rearrangement joins TRBV7-6 to TRBJ2-2, with TRBD1 identical over 7 bases. Trimming took 4 bases from V and 4 from J; bases not matched to a gene: 6. This CDR3 is built from 15 residues. Germline V gene data show CDR1 as SGHVS and CDR2 as FNYEAQ. CDR3 residues: CASSSGQAVTGELFF. In nucleotides, the CDR3 is TGTGCCAGCAGCTCTGGACAGGCCGTCACCGGGGAGCTGTTTTTT.